A single sample gave rise to the 10 T cell receptor beta chains below, sequenced in a study of CD8+CD57+ T cells in acquired aplastic anemia (dated by TCRdb to 2016 to 2018). Expansion of CD8+CD57+ cells had been shown by flow cytometry in the patients chosen for sequencing. Sequencing was performed on an Illumina HiSeq 2000. Profiling of TCR beta VDJ combinations and CDR3 sequences used genomic DNA as the template. TCRdb passed the public sequencing reads through fastp at Q25 and MiXCR, retaining productive beta sequences. Merged by CDR3 protein, the rows form single entries marked with the most common genes and DNA. The table for this sample lists around 190,000 distinct CDR3 sequences; about 50% of them were counted only once. The ten largest clones take up over 10% of the sample. Material for sequencing was sorted CD4+, CD8+, or CD8+CD57+ T cells (not recorded which) from PBMCs. The receptors shown here come from a human donor with aplastic anemia.

This clonotype has just a few counts. A much larger clone differs by one base, so this may be a read error. J is TRBJ2-5 and V is TRBV5-4; D unclear. Germline V gives CDR1 SGHNT, CDR2 YYREEE (reference sequence). V was cut by 4 bases and J by 2 bases, with 6 bases left in between. CDR3 size: 12 residues. CDR3 region: CASSPGQETQYF. CDR3 DNA sequence: TGTGCCAGCAGCCCCGGACAAGAGACCCAGTACTTC.

Here the CDR3 reads CSAKDRGKDTQYF. The CDR3 DNA is TGCAGTGCAAAGGACAGGGGGAAAGATACGCAGTATTTT. The V and J genes are TRBV20-1 and TRBJ2-3; the match to TRBD1 covers 10 bases. CDR1 is DFQATT, CDR2 SNEGSKA, per germline (reference sequence). V lost 6 bases and J lost 5; bases outside the gene matches: 5. CDR3 size: 13 residues.

This clonotype showed up just once. This chain links TRBV2 with TRBJ2-3; 9 positions agree with TRBD2. From germline, CDR1 is SNHLY and CDR2 FYNNEI. The CDR3 sequence is 14 residues long. The V and J ends lost 5 bases and 2 bases, in that order; junction bases with no gene match: 2. The CDR3 nucleotides are TGTGCCAGCAGTCGGACTAGCGCCACAGATACGCAGTATTTT. It is translated as CASSRTSATDTQYF.

The chain combines TRBV2 with TRBJ2-7; D gene uncertain. The germline gives CDR1 SNHLY, CDR2 FYNNEI. This CDR3 contains 12 residues. V was trimmed by 0 bases and J by 3 bases, leaving 3 bases between them. CDR3 loop: CASSEASYEQYF. The CDR3 DNA sequence: TGTGCCAGCAGTGAAGCCAGCTACGAGCAGTACTTC.

This chain uses TRBV25-1 with TRBJ2-7; the D is unclear. Germline V gives CDR1 MGHDK, CDR2 SYGVNS. Trimming left V 8 bases short and J 2 bases short, with 10 bases between. This CDR3 has 12 residues. CDR3 protein: CASAAGTYEQYF. As DNA, the CDR3 is TGTGCCAGCGCGGCCGGTACCTACGAGCAGTACTTC.

The chain combines TRBV15 with TRBJ1-5, with D uncertain. Trimming took 0 bases from V and 7 from J, leaving 16 bases between them. Germline assignment: CDR1 LNHNV and CDR2 YYDKDF (reference sequence). The CDR3 runs to 16 residues. The CDR3 region has the DNA TGTGCCACCAGCAGAGATTTAGACCCACGCGGACAGCCCCAGCATTTT. It translates to CATSRDLDPRGQPQHF.

Written as DNA, the CDR3 is TGTGCCAGCAGTGCGGCGTCCCCCACAGATACGCAGTATTTT. It yields the protein CASSAASPTDTQYF. The J gene is TRBJ2-3, the V gene TRBV2; no definite D call. The ends were cut back, 4 bases at V and 2 bases at J, with 10 bases in the middle. The CDR3 is made up of 14 amino acids. Germline values: CDR1 SNHLY, CDR2 FYNNEI.

This chain uses TRBV2 with TRBJ1-1; 8 positions agree with TRBD1. The trim removed 8 bases at V and 4 bases at J, leaving 6 bases unmatched. Germline CDR1 reads SNHLY; CDR2 reads FYNNEI. This CDR3 has 13 amino acids. CDR3: CASGQGGVTEAFF. The CDR3 nucleotides read TGTGCCAGCGGACAGGGCGGTGTCACTGAAGCTTTCTTT.

This chain uses TRBV19 with TRBJ1-3, with D tentatively TRBD1 (6 bases). Germline V gene sequence: CDR1 LNHDA, CDR2 SQIVND (reference sequence). The CDR3 totals 15 residues. V lost 3 bases, J lost 4 bases, and 13 bases lay in between. The CDR3 loop is CASSMAQGRGNTIYF. Here the CDR3 DNA reads TGTGCCAGTAGTATGGCACAGGGTAGAGGAAACACCATATATTTT.

This clonotype was seen ten or more times. This chain connects TRBV7-3 to TRBJ2-3; TRBD2 agrees at 15 bases. CDR3 length: 15 residues. In germline, CDR1 is SGHTA, CDR2 FQGTGA. V gave up 7 bases and J gave up 4 bases; unmatched junction bases: 3. CDR3 loop: CASTRTSGGADTQYF. The CDR3 DNA sequence: TGTGCCAGCACGAGGACTAGCGGGGGGGCAGATACGCAGTATTTT.